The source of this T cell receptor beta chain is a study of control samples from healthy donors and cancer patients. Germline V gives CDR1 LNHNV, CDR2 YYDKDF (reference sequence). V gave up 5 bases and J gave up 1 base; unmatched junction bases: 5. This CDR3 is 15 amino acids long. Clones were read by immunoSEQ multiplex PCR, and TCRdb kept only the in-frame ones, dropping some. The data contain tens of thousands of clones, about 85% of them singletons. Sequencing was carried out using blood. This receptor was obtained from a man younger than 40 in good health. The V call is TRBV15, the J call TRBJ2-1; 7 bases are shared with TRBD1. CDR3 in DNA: TGTGCCACCAGCTTCCGGGACAGTTCCTACAATGAGCAGTTCTTC. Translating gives CATSFRDSSYNEQFF.